This T cell receptor beta chain originates from a study of T-cell memory formation after mild COVID-19. TCRdb re-derived calls from the 5' RACE reads in MiXCR, one entry per CDR3 protein. The sample yields about 320,000 distinct CDR3 sequences, 14% seen once. The CDR3 is 16 residues long. Germline-derived CDR1 and CDR2 are SGHVS and FNYEAQ. V dropped 4 bases and J dropped 6; count of bases not matched to a gene: 11. This sequence was found in a man aged 18 to 29 who had mild COVID-19 (a few samples of this study predate the infection). Cell type and time point are not known. The chain couples TRBV7-6 to TRBJ2-1, with 8 bases fitting TRBD2. The sample comprised PBMCs or a T cell subset sorted from them (not recorded which). The CDR3 nucleotides are TGTGCCAGCAGCTCCGATCCGGGACTAGTATTCAATGAGCAGTTCTTC. It encodes CASSSDPGLVFNEQFF.